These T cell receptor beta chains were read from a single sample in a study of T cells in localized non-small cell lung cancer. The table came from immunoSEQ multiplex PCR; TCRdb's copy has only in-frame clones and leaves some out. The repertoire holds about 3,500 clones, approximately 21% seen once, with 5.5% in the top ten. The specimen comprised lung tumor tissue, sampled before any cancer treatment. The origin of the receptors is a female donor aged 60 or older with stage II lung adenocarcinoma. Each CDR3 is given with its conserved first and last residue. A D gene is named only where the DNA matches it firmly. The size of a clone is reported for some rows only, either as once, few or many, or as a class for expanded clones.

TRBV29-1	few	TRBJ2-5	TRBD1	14	CSIRRGPPGETQYF	TGCAGCATCCGCAGGGGGCCGCCGGGGGAGACCCAGTACTTC
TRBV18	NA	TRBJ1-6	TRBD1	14	CASSSTGYYSPLHF	TGTGCCAGCTCATCGACAGGGTACTATTCACCCCTCCACTTT
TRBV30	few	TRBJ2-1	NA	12	CAWSLSDNEQFF	TGTGCCTGGAGTTTGAGCGACAATGAGCAGTTCTTC
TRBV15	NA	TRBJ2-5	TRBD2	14	CATSSTSGQETQYF	TGTGCCACCAGCAGCACTAGCGGACAAGAGACCCAGTACTTC
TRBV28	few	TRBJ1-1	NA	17	CASSLPSLGDGDTEAFF	TGTGCCAGCAGTTTGCCCTCCCTGGGGGACGGGGACACTGAAGCTTTCTTT
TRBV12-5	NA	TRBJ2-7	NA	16	CASGPGKAVPSYEQYF	TGTGCTAGTGGACCCGGGAAAGCGGTTCCCTCCTACGAGCAGTACTTC
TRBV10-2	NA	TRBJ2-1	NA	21	CATLKGQGSAREDPSYNEQFF	TGCGCCACCCTAAAGGGACAGGGTTCGGCGCGGGAGGACCCGTCCTACAATGAGCAGTTCTTC
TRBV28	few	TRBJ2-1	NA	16	CASSLSRESSYNEQFF	TGTGCCAGCAGTTTATCGAGGGAAAGCTCCTACAATGAGCAGTTCTTC
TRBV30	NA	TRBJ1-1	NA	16	CAWSAGRRAMNTEAFF	TGTGCCTGGAGTGCGGGCCGGCGGGCAATGAACACTGAAGCTTTCTTT
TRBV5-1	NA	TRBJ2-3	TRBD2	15	CASSLAGVQQDTQYF	TGCGCCAGCAGCTTAGCGGGAGTCCAACAAGATACGCAGTATTTT
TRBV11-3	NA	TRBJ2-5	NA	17	CASSLVWAGRPKETQYF	TGTGCCAGCAGCTTAGTCTGGGCAGGGAGGCCCAAAGAGACCCAGTACTTC
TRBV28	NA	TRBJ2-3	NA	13	CASRKGSTDTQYF	TGTGCCAGCAGGAAAGGGAGCACAGATACGCAGTATTTT
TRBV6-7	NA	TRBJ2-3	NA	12	CASMDLTDTQYF	TGTGCCAGCATGGACCTCACAGATACGCAGTATTTT
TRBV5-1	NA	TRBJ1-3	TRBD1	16	CASSLQGARSGNTIYF	TGCGCCAGCAGCTTGCAGGGGGCGAGATCTGGAAACACCATATATTTT
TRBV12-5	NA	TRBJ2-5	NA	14	CASSARPYQETQYF	TGTGCTAGTAGCGCCAGGCCGTACCAAGAGACCCAGTACTTC
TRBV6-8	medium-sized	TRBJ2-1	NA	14	CASIPGTDYNEQFF	TGTGCCAGCATCCCCGGCACAGACTACAATGAGCAGTTCTTC
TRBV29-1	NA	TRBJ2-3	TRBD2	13	CSVDLLAGDTQYF	TGCAGCGTTGACTTACTAGCGGGAGATACGCAGTATTTT
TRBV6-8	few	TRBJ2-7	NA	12	CASRAAQDEQYF	TGTGCCAGCAGGGCCGCCCAGGACGAGCAGTACTTC
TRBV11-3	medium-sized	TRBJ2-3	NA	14	CASSSQSPVDTQYF	TGTGCCAGCAGCTCCCAATCCCCAGTGGATACGCAGTATTTT
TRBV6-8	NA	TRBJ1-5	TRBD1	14	CASGTGVFNQPQHF	TGTGCCAGCGGAACAGGGGTTTTCAATCAGCCCCAGCATTTT
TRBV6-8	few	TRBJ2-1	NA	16	CASSQSPSATYNEQFF	TGTGCCAGCAGCCAGAGCCCTAGCGCCACCTACAATGAGCAGTTCTTC
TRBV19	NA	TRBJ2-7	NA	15	CASSISGSAWDEQYF	TGTGCCAGTAGTATATCCGGGTCCGCATGGGACGAGCAGTACTTC
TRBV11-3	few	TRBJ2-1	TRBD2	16	CASSLSGTSGTDEQFF	TGTGCCAGCAGCTTATCCGGGACTAGCGGGACGGATGAGCAGTTCTTC
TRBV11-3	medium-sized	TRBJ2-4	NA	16	CASSSARAAGGGIQYF	TGTGCCAGCAGCTCCGCCCGGGCAGCAGGGGGAGGCATTCAGTACTTC
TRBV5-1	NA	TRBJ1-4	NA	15	CASSKTHATNEKLFF	TGCGCCAGCAGTAAAACTCATGCAACTAATGAAAAACTGTTTTTT
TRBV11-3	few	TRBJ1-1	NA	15	CASILTRTRVNRAFF	TGTGCCAGCATCCTAACCCGGACCCGAGTAAATAGAGCTTTCTTT
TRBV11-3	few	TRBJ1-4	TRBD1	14	CASSLVTGTEKLFF	TGTGCCAGCAGCTTAGTGACAGGGACTGAAAAACTGTTTTTT
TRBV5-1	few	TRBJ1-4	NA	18	CASSRVGGRLATNEKLFF	TGCGCCAGCAGCCGTGTGGGAGGGAGATTAGCAACTAATGAAAAACTGTTTTTT
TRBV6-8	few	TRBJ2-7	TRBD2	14	CASSPPGLAGEQYF	TGTGCCAGCAGTCCTCCGGGACTAGCGGGAGAGCAGTACTTC
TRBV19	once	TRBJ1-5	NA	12	CASQQGWEPQHF	TGTGCCAGCCAACAGGGATGGGAGCCCCAGCATTTT
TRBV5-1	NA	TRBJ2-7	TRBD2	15	CASSFAAGTHYEQYF	TGCGCCAGCAGCTTCGCAGCGGGAACTCATTACGAGCAGTACTTC
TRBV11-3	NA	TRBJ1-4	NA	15	CASSPGRGTNEKLFF	TGTGCCAGCAGCCCAGGCAGGGGAACTAATGAAAAACTGTTTTTT
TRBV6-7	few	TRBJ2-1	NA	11	CASSPKREQFF	TGTGCCAGCAGTCCAAAACGCGAGCAGTTCTTC
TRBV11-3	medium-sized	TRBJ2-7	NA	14	CASSSGTSPYEQYF	TGTGCCAGCAGTTCCGGGACTTCCCCCTACGAGCAGTACTTC
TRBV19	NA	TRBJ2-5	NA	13	CASSMVRQETQYF	TGTGCCAGTAGTATGGTCCGCCAAGAGACCCAGTACTTC
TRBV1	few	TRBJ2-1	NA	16	CASSPTNGHTYNEQFF	TGCGCCAGCAGCCCTACGAACGGTCACACCTACAATGAGCAGTTCTTC
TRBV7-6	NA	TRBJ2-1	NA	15	CASSQGGGGGNEQFF	TGTGCCAGCAGCCAAGGCGGGGGAGGGGGCAATGAGCAGTTCTTC
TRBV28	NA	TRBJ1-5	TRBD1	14	CASSLHRGIQPQHF	TGTGCCAGCAGTTTACACAGGGGAATCCAGCCCCAGCATTTT
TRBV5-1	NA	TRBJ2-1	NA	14	CASSLSGGLGEQFF	TGCGCCAGCAGCTTGTCAGGCGGCCTCGGTGAGCAGTTCTTC
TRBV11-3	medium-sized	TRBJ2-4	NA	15	CASSTGQRAKNIQYF	TGTGCCAGCAGTACAGGGCAGAGGGCCAAAAACATTCAGTACTTC
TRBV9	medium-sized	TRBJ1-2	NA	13	CASSANTGFGYTF	TGTGCCAGCAGCGCAAATACAGGGTTTGGCTACACCTTC
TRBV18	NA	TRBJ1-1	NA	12	CASSTDNTEAFF	TGTGCCAGCTCAACGGACAACACTGAAGCTTTCTTT
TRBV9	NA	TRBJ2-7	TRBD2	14	CASSAGLAGLEQYF	TGTGCCAGCAGCGCGGGACTAGCGGGACTCGAGCAGTACTTC
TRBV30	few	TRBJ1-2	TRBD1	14	CALTIQGATYGYTF	TGTGCCTTAACCATACAGGGGGCGACCTATGGCTACACCTTC
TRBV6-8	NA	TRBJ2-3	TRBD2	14	CASKIAGSTDTQYF	TGTGCCAGCAAGATAGCGGGAAGCACAGATACGCAGTATTTT
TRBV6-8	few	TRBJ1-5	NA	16	CASNPPNRVSNQPQHF	TGTGCCAGCAACCCCCCGAATAGGGTGAGCAATCAGCCCCAGCATTTT
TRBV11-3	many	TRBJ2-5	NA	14	CASSVPEGLGTQYF	TGTGCCAGCAGCGTCCCCGAGGGCTTAGGGACCCAGTACTTC
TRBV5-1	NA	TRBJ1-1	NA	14	CASSLALGAGEAFF	TGCGCCAGCAGCTTGGCCTTGGGGGCAGGTGAAGCTTTCTTT
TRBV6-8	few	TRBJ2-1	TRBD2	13	CATGTSGSDEQFF	TGTGCCACCGGGACTAGCGGGAGCGATGAGCAGTTCTTC
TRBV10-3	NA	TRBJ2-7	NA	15	CAISESTGLFDEQYF	TGTGCCATCAGTGAGTCGACCGGGCTGTTCGACGAGCAGTACTTC
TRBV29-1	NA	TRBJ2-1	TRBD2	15	CSVTPGGGTVNEQFF	TGCAGCGTGACGCCCGGGGGAGGGACGGTAAATGAGCAGTTCTTC
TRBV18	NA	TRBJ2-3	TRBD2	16	CASSPGGRPFPDTQYF	TGTGCCAGCTCCCCGGGAGGGAGGCCCTTCCCAGATACGCAGTATTTT
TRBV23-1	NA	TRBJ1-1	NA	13	CASSSSLNTEAFF	TGCGCCAGCAGCTCAAGCCTGAACACTGAAGCTTTCTTT
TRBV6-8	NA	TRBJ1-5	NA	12	CASSYGNQPQHF	TGTGCCAGCAGTTACGGCAATCAGCCCCAGCATTTT
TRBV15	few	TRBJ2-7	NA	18	CATSRDRMSRRKGYEQYF	TGTGCCACCAGCAGAGATAGGATGAGCAGGAGAAAAGGATACGAGCAGTACTTC
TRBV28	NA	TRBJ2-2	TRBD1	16	CASSFQGAGGTGELFF	TGTGCCAGCAGTTTTCAGGGGGCCGGCGGCACCGGGGAGCTGTTTTTT
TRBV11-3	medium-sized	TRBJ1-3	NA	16	CASSLNGPNSGNTIYF	TGTGCCAGCAGCTTAAATGGGCCTAACTCTGGAAACACCATATATTTT